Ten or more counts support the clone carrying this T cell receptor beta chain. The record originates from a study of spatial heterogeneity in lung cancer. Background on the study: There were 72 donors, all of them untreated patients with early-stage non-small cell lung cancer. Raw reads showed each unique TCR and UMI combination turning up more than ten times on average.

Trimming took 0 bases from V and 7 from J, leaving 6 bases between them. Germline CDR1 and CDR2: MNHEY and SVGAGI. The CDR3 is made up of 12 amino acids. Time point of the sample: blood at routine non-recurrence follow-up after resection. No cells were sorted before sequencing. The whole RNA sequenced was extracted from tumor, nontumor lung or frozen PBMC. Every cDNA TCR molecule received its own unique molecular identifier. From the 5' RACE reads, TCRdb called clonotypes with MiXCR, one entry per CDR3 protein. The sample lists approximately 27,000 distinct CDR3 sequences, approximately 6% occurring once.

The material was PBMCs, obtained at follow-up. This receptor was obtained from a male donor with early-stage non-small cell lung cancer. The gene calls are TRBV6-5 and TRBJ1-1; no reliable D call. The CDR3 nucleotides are TGTGCCAGCAGTTACTCCGCAGATGAAGCTTTCTTT. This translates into CASSYSADEAFF.